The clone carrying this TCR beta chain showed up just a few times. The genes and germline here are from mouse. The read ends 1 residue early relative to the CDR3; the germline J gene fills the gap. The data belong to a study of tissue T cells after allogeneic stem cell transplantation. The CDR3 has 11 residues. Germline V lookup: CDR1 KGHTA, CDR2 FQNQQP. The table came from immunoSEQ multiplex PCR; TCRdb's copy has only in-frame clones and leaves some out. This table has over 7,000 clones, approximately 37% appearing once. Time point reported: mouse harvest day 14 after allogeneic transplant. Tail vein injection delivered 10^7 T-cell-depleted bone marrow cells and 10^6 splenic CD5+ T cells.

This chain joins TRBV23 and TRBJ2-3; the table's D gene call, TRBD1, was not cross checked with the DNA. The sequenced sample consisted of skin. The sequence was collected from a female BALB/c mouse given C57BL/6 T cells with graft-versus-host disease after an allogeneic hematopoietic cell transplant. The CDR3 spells CSSSPGETLYF. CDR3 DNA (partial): TGCTCCAGCAGTCCAGGGGAAACGCTGTAT.